The TCR beta chain described here comes from a study of sequential checkpoint blockade in melanoma. The treatment here: randomized to nivolumab then ipilimumab (arm A) or the reverse (arm B). From thawed PBMCs, live CD3+CD8+ cells negative for CD19 and CD56 were sorted. TCRdb's table, derived via immunoSEQ multiplex PCR, lists solely in-frame clones and lacks some. The sample yields about 12,000 clones, roughly two thirds seen once. Sample: CD8+ T cells sorted from blood (inferred from file names), taken from a patient given nivolumab and ipilimumab in sequence. This receptor was taken from a human donor with melanoma.

CDR3: CASAAGGTYNSPLHF. CDR3 sequence (DNA): TGTGCCAGCGCGGCCGGGGGGACCTATAATTCACCCCTCCACTTT. The chain carries TRBV27 and TRBJ1-6; D is perhaps TRBD1 (5 bases). Germline CDR1 reads MNHEY; CDR2 reads SMNVEV (reference sequence). The CDR3 totals 15 residues. V lost 8 bases to trimming and J lost 2 bases, with 13 bases between them.